These 14 T cell receptor beta chains came from one sample sequenced in a study of CD8 T cells in ankylosing spondylitis. TCRdb recomputed calls from the 5' RACE reads with MiXCR, one row per CDR3 protein. The sample includes tens of thousands of distinct CDR3 sequences, approximately 2.6% seen only once; the top ten take approximately 4.5%. Sequenced sample: blood, either unsorted or a sorted T cell fraction (not recorded which). These receptors all stem from a male donor with ankylosing spondylitis or in good health (not recorded which).

Many counts were recorded for this clonotype. CDR3: CASSGRPGTGELFF. In DNA form, the CDR3 reads TGTGCCAGCAGCGGCCGTCCGGGCACCGGGGAGCTGTTTTTT. V and J are TRBV9 and TRBJ2-2; D unresolved. This CDR3 region has 14 residues. The germline CDR1 and CDR2 sequences are SGDLS and YYNGEE. The ends were cut back, 3 bases at V and 4 bases at J, with 10 bases in the middle.

This clonotype has ten or more counts. The chain joins TRBV9 to TRBJ2-7; perhaps TRBD1 as D (5 bases). V lost 4 bases and J 3 bases, leaving 14 bases between the germline ends. CDR1 is SGDLS and CDR2 is YYNGEE in the germline V gene. CDR3 length: 14 amino acids. CDR3 region: CASSSEARVYEQYF. The DNA for the CDR3 is TGTGCCAGCAGCTCCGAGGCCAGGGTCTACGAGCAGTACTTC.

This clonotype was detected many times. Written as DNA, the CDR3 is TGTGCCAGCAGCCCGGCAGGACTAGAGAGAGATACGCAGTATTTT. Encoded protein: CASSPAGLERDTQYF. V and J are TRBV9 and TRBJ2-3; 7 bases agree with TRBD2. Germline CDR1 and CDR2: SGDLS and YYNGEE. This CDR3 spans 15 amino acids. J gave up 5 bases and V 4 bases, and 10 bases lay outside the gene matches.

This clonotype has at least ten counts. This rearrangement joins TRBV9 to TRBJ2-1; 14 bases fit TRBD2. CDR3 length: 22 amino acids. The germline gives CDR1 SGDLS, CDR2 YYNGEE. The junction had 21 bases not matched to a gene; V was cut back by 3 bases and J by 4 bases. The DNA of the CDR3 is TGTGCCAGCAGCGGGGGGGACACAGGGGGACTAGCGGGAGTCGGCCCATACAATGAGCAGTTCTTC. Residues: CASSGGDTGGLAGVGPYNEQFF. The whole variable domain, remainder taken from reference TRBV9 and TRBJ2-1, is DSGVTQTPKHLITATGQRVTLRCSPRSGDLSVYWYQQSLDQGLQFLIQYYNGEERAKGNILERFSAQQFPDLHSELNLSSLELGDSALYFCASSGGDTGGLAGVGPYNEQFFGPGTRLTVL.

This clonotype was recorded many times. V usage is TRBV9 and J usage is TRBJ2-7; D might be TRBD1 or TRBD2, each matching 5 bases. The CDR3 spans 13 residues. Germline-derived CDR1 and CDR2 are SGDLS and YYNGEE. Trimming shortened V by 5 bases and J by 3 bases, and 12 bases separated the two germline ends. The CDR3 protein is CASSLGEHYEQYF. CDR3 nucleotide sequence: TGTGCCAGCAGTTTGGGGGAGCACTACGAGCAGTACTTC.

The chain carries TRBV9 and TRBJ1-2; D is ambiguous. Looked up from germline, CDR1 is SGDLS and CDR2 is YYNGEE. Trimming cost V 0 bases and J 0 bases, with 9 bases left between them. CDR3 size: 15 residues. CDR3 coding DNA: TGTGCCAGCAGCGTAGGTCTAGACGCTAACTATGGCTACACCTTC. This translates into CASSVGLDANYGYTF.

This clonotype was seen many times. V is TRBV9 and J is TRBJ2-3; TRBD2 agrees at 8 bases. Trimming cost V 2 bases and J 5 bases; bases outside gene matches: 4. The CDR3 totals 14 residues. The germline CDR1 and CDR2 sequences are SGDLS and YYNGEE. CDR3 nucleotide sequence: TGTGCCAGCAGCGTCGGCAGCGGGGGAGATACGCAGTATTTT. Protein: CASSVGSGGDTQYF.

This clonotype was picked up many times. The rearrangement joins TRBV9 to TRBJ2-1; TRBD2 matches 7 bases. CDR1 SGDLS and CDR2 YYNGEE come from the germline V gene. CDR3 length equals 14 residues. J was trimmed by 8 bases and V by 2 bases; bases with no gene match: 7. The CDR3 nucleotides read TGTGCCAGCAGCGTGCGCGGGAGTACCGATGAGCAGTTCTTC. Encoded protein: CASSVRGSTDEQFF.

This clonotype was seen many times. The chain employs TRBV9 and TRBJ2-3, with D tentatively TRBD2 (5 bases). The ends were cut back, 0 bases at V and 11 bases at J, with 19 bases in the middle. This CDR3 spans 15 amino acids. Germline CDR1 SGDLS, CDR2 YYNGEE. CDR3 coding DNA: TGTGCCAGCAGCGTAGGCGGCTTCTCGGGGTTGGGGCAGTATTTT. It yields the protein CASSVGGFSGLGQYF.

This clonotype was detected ten times or more. The rearrangement links TRBV9 to TRBJ2-5; tentatively, D is TRBD1 (5 bases). The CDR3 covers 15 residues. Germline V CDR1 and CDR2: SGDLS, YYNGEE. V was clipped by 1 base and J by 0 bases, with 10 bases between them. The CDR3 DNA is TGTGCCAGCAGCGTAACGGCGACAGACCAAGAGACCCAGTACTTC. As protein: CASSVTATDQETQYF.

This clonotype was counted ten times or more. The gene calls are TRBV9 and TRBJ2-2; 8 positions match TRBD2. With V trimmed by 7 bases and J by 0 bases, 11 bases remained unmatched. Germline V gives CDR1 SGDLS, CDR2 YYNGEE. The CDR3 totals 17 residues. CDR3 nucleotides: TGTGCCAGCGGGACCAAAAGCGGGAGAACGAACACCGGGGAGCTGTTTTTT. Its protein product is CASGTKSGRTNTGELFF.

At least ten counts were recorded for this clonotype. J is TRBJ1-4 and V is TRBV9; 11 nucleotides match TRBD1. CDR1 is SGDLS, CDR2 YYNGEE, per germline. This CDR3 is built from 16 residues. J lost 7 bases, V lost 2 bases, and 7 bases had no gene match. The CDR3 region has the DNA TGTGCCAGCAGCGTCGGACAGGGGGCGTCGAGTGAAAAACTGTTTTTT. Translated, it gives CASSVGQGASSEKLFF.

At least ten counts were recorded for this clonotype. The chain combines TRBV9 with TRBJ2-7; no clear D gene. Trimming stripped 0 bases from V and 0 bases from J, with 10 bases between. The length of the CDR3 is 15 residues. Germline assignment: CDR1 SGDLS and CDR2 YYNGEE. CDR3 coding DNA: TGTGCCAGCAGCGTAGCTCCGCCGAGCTCCTACGAGCAGTACTTC. Its translation is CASSVAPPSSYEQYF.

The sample holds many counts of this clonotype. The chain combines TRBV9 with TRBJ1-1; 7 nucleotides match TRBD1. With V trimmed by 3 bases and J by 5 bases, 16 bases remained unmatched. Germline loops: CDR1 SGDLS, CDR2 YYNGEE. The CDR3 consists of 17 residues. The CDR3 DNA reads TGTGCCAGCAGCGCGCCCTCCCCGACAGGGCAGGAGACTGAAGCTTTCTTT. This gives the protein CASSAPSPTGQETEAFF.